This T cell receptor (beta chain) is from a study of post-analysis software for immune sequencing data. Study-wide findings and caveats: The study found TRBV5-6, TRBV5-1 and TRBV20-1 among 5 or 6 TRBV segments more frequent in patients than controls. The study found significantly lower normalized Chao1 diversity in multiple sclerosis patients than in controls.

This clonotype was recorded a few times. Antigen unknown. Unique molecular identifiers featured in each of the TCR beta cDNA libraries. Out of roughly 0.85 to 11 million T cells, about 520,000 cDNA molecules were generated. TCRdb called the PCR reads again in MiXCR, with one record for every CDR3 protein. Here the sample spans fewer than 850,000 distinct CDR3 sequences, 25% to 30% being singletons. Germline loops: CDR1 ENHRY, CDR2 SYGVKD. V shed 10 bases and J 6 bases; nucleotides not matched to a gene: 17. The CDR3 length is 16 residues. The sample comprised blood. The clonotype was recovered from a girl aged 10 to 17 with multiple sclerosis. V is TRBV10-3 and J is TRBJ2-3; 9 positions match TRBD2. As DNA, the CDR3 is TGTGCCACCAGGGGCGGGGCTAGCGGGGCTGCGGATACGCAGTATTTT. It encodes CATRGGASGAADTQYF.